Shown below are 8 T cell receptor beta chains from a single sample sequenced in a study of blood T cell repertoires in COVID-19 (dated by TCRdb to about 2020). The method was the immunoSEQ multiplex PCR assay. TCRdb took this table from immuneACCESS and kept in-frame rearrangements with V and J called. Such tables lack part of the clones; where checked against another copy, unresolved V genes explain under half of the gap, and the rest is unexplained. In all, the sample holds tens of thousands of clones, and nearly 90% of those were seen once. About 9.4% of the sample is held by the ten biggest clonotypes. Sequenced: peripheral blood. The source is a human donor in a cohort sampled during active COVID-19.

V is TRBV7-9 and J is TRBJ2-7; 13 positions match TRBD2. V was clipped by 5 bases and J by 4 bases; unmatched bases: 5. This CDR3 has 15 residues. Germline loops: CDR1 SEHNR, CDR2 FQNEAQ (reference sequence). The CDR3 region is CASSPGLAGLYEQYF. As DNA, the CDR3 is TGTGCCAGCAGCCCGGGACTAGCGGGGTTATACGAGCAGTACTTC.

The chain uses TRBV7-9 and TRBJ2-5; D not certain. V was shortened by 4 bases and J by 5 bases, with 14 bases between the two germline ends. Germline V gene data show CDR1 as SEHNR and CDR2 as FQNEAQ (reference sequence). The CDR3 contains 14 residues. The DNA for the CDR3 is TGTGCCAGCAGCTCCAATTCGGGTAGGGAGACCCAGTACTTC. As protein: CASSSNSGRETQYF.

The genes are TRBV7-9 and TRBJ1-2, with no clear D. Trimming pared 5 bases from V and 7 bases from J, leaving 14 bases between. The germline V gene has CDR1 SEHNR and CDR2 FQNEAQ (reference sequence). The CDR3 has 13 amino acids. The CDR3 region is CASSPGEVRGYTF. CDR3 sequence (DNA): TGTGCCAGCAGCCCAGGTGAAGTACGTGGCTACACCTTC.

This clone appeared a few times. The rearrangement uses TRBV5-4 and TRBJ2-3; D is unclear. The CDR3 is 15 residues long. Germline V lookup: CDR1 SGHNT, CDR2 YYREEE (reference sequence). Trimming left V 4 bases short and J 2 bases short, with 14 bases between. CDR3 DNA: TGTGCCAGCAGCGATAGTTGGGCCTCCACAGATACGCAGTATTTT. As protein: CASSDSWASTDTQYF. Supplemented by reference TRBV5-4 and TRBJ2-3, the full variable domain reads ETGVTQSPTHLIKTRGQQVTLRCSSQSGHNTVSWYQQALGQGPQFIFQYYREEENGRGNFPPRFSGLQFPNYSSELNVNALELDDSALYLCASSDSWASTDTQYFGPGTRLTVL.

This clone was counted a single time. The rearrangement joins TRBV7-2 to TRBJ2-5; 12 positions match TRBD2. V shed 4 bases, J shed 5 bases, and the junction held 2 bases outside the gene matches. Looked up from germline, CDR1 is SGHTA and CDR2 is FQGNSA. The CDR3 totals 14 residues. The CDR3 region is CASSSGLAGETQYF. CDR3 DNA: TGTGCCAGCAGCTCGGGACTAGCGGGCGAGACCCAGTACTTC.

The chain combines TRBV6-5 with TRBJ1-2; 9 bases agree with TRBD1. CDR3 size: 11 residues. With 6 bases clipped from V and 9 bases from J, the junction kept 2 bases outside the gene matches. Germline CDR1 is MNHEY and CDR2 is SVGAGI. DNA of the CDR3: TGTGCCAGCAGGGGGACAGGGAGCTACACCTTC. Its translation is CASRGTGSYTF.

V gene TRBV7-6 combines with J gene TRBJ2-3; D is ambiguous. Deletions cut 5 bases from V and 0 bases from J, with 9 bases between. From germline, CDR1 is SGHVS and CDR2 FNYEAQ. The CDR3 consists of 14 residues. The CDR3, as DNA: TGTGCCAGCAGCGAGTCTTCTAGCACAGATACGCAGTATTTT. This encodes CASSESSSTDTQYF.

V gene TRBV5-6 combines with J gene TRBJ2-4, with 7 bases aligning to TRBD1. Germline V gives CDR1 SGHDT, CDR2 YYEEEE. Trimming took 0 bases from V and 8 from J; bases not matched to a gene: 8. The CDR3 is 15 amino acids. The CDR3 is CASSLVKTGLDIQYF. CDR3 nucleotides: TGTGCCAGCAGCTTGGTCAAGACAGGGCTTGACATTCAGTACTTC.